These 29 T cell receptor beta chains were sequenced from one sample in a study of blood T cells in healthy people across ages. A J-beta primer mix and a sample-barcoded 5' primer were used in a second PCR of roughly 6 to 11 cycles. TCRdb analysed the 5' RACE reads with MiXCR anew, one entry per CDR3 protein. The table has 1.8 million or so distinct CDR3 sequences, roughly two fifths seen once. Sequenced sample: blood. Receptor source: a human donor in good health.

The CDR3 DNA is TGTGCCAGCACCTCCTGGGGGGCTAATGAAAAACTGTTTTTT. This codes for CASTSWGANEKLFF. V gene TRBV11-3 combines with J gene TRBJ1-4, with D possibly TRBD1 on 5 matching bases. Trimming stripped 7 bases from V and 3 bases from J, with 12 bases between. This CDR3 region has 14 residues. Per germline, CDR1 SGHNT and CDR2 YENEEA. Filled out from reference TRBV11-3 and TRBJ1-4, the complete variable domain reads EAGVVQSPRYKIIEKKQPVAFWCNPISGHNTLYWYLQNLGQGPELLIRYENEEAVDDSQLPKDRFSAERLKGVDSTLKIQPAELGDSAVYLCASTSWGANEKLFFGSGTQLSVL.

This clonotype was recorded once. V is TRBV10-3 and J is TRBJ2-3; D might be TRBD1 (6 bases). CDR1 and CDR2 (germline): ENHRY, SYGVKD. The CDR3 has 12 residues. Deletions cut 6 bases from V and 5 bases from J, with 9 bases between. CDR3 in DNA: TGTGCCATCAGCCAGGGGCGAGATACGCAGTATTTT. Its translation: CAISQGRDTQYF.

This clonotype was detected a few times. The V gene is TRBV7-9, the J gene TRBJ2-3, with unresolved D. Trimming left V 2 bases short and J 2 bases short, with 11 bases between. The CDR3 spans 15 residues. From germline, CDR1 is SEHNR and CDR2 FQNEAQ (reference sequence). The CDR3 spells CASSLNVANTDTQYF. The CDR3 DNA follows: TGTGCCAGCAGCTTAAACGTGGCTAACACAGATACGCAGTATTTT.

The table lists this clonotype with a few counts. V usage is TRBV7-9 and J usage is TRBJ2-1; D not resolved. The germline CDR1 and CDR2 sequences are SEHNR and FQNEAQ (reference sequence). V was trimmed by 7 bases and J by 6 bases, leaving 16 bases between them. This CDR3 has 14 residues. Written as DNA, the CDR3 is TGTGCCAGCAACACCAAAAACGGGTTCAATGAGCAGTTCTTC. This codes for CASNTKNGFNEQFF.

This clonotype was counted between two and nine times. This chain joins TRBV29-1 and TRBJ1-2, with D perhaps matching TRBD1 (5 bases). This CDR3 is 13 amino acids long. V dropped 7 bases and J dropped 1 base, with 13 bases sitting between them. Germline V gives CDR1 SQVTM, CDR2 ANQGSEA. The CDR3 here is CSGRDASNYGYTF. CDR3 sequence (DNA): TGCAGCGGTAGGGACGCGAGTAACTATGGCTACACCTTC.

About this clonotype: A junction end diverges from the germline sequence, so it may reflect a read error. This chain uses TRBV6-2 or TRBV6-3 with TRBJ1-5; TRBD1 aligns across 7 bases. Germline V gives CDR1 MNHEY, CDR2 SVGEGT. CDR3 size: 13 residues. The DNA for the CDR3 is TGTACCAGCAGGGACAGTTTTGGTGCACCCCAGCATTTT. Amino acid sequence: CTSRDSFGAPQHF.

At least ten counts were recorded for this clonotype. The rearrangement uses TRBV4-3 and TRBJ2-1; 9 bases map to TRBD2. Trimming took 3 bases from V and 3 from J; bases not matched to a gene: 3. Germline V gives CDR1 LGHNA, CDR2 YSLEER. The CDR3 runs 15 residues. CDR3 DNA: TGCGCCAGCAGCCAGGAGCGGGGGGACTACAATGAGCAGTTCTTC. Its protein is CASSQERGDYNEQFF.

In this sample, this clonotype turned up a few times. The chain employs TRBV20-1 and TRBJ1-5; D unresolved. The ends were cut back, 6 bases at V and 0 bases at J, with 12 bases in the middle. CDR3 length: 14 amino acids. Germline assignment: CDR1 DFQATT and CDR2 SNEGSKA (reference sequence). This CDR3 reads CSARGINSNQPQHF. The CDR3 nucleotides read TGCAGTGCACGTGGGATTAATAGCAATCAGCCCCAGCATTTT.

V is TRBV4-2 and J is TRBJ2-7; TRBD2 aligns across 9 bases. The J segment lost 0 bases and the V segment lost 2 bases, leaving 8 bases of the junction unmatched. This CDR3 has 17 amino acids. CDR1 LGHNA and CDR2 YNFKEQ come from the germline V gene. The CDR3 is CASSQMFSGGFSYEQYF. CDR3 sequence (DNA): TGTGCCAGCAGCCAAATGTTTAGCGGGGGCTTCTCCTACGAGCAGTACTTC.

In its sample, this clonotype was seen once. The junction departs from germline at one end; a sequencing error may be responsible. The rearrangement uses TRBV7-2 and TRBJ2-3; 8 bases match TRBD2. Looked up from germline, CDR1 is SGHTA and CDR2 is FQGNSA. The CDR3 has 15 amino acids. CDR3 DNA: TGTGCCAGCAGCTTACGGGGGGGCCAGTCAGATACGCAGTCTTTT. This translates into CASSLRGGQSDTQSF.

This chain links TRBV6-5 with TRBJ2-6; D gene unclear. The V end was cut by 2 bases, the J end by 4 bases, with 9 bases between. This CDR3 comprises 15 residues. Germline V gene lookup returns CDR1 MNHEY and CDR2 SVGAGI. The CDR3 spells CASSYRRSGANVLTF. For the CDR3, the DNA is TGTGCCAGCAGTTACAGGCGCTCCGGGGCCAACGTCCTGACTTTC.

This rearrangement joins TRBV5-6 to TRBJ2-6; a weak D match, TRBD2 (6 bases). V was shortened by 5 bases and J by 0 bases, with 15 bases between the two germline ends. Per germline, CDR1 SGHDT and CDR2 YYEEEE. The CDR3 is made up of 17 amino acids. The CDR3 region is CASSTGTGYSGANVLTF. The CDR3 DNA is TGTGCCAGCAGTACCGGGACTGGATACTCTGGGGCCAACGTCCTGACTTTC.

This sequence joins TRBV6-5 and TRBJ1-5; no firm D call. The CDR3 is made up of 13 amino acids. Germline V gene lookup returns CDR1 MNHEY and CDR2 SVGAGI. Deletions cut 2 bases from V and 8 bases from J, with 10 bases between. The chain's CDR3 is CASSYRLEEPQHF. CDR3 DNA: TGTGCCAGCAGTTACCGTTTGGAGGAGCCCCAGCATTTT.

The sample holds a few counts of this clonotype. V usage is TRBV9 and J usage is TRBJ1-2; 7 nucleotides line up with TRBD1. This CDR3 is built from 14 residues. Unmatched junction bases numbered 10, after V lost 3 bases and J lost 8 bases. Germline lookup yields CDR1 SGDLS and CDR2 YYNGEE. The CDR3 is CASSASDRVHGYTF. The CDR3, as DNA: TGTGCCAGCAGCGCCAGTGACAGGGTACACGGCTACACCTTC.

As concerns this clonotype: A junction end diverges from the germline sequence, so it may reflect a read error. The chain has TRBV12-3 or TRBV12-4 and TRBJ1-6; possible D gene TRBD1, 6 bases. The CDR3 is made up of 15 amino acids. The CDR3 reads CAGSNKGGQLIHLHF. Written as DNA, the CDR3 is TGTGCCGGCAGCAATAAGGGAGGACAGCTTATTCACCTCCACTTT.

This clonotype showed up just a few times. The chain links TRBV20-1 to TRBJ1-1, with a tentative D call TRBD1 (6 bases). This CDR3 comprises 16 residues. Germline CDR1 and CDR2: DFQATT and SNEGSKA (reference sequence). The germline V and J ends were trimmed by 3 bases and 2 bases, with 19 bases remaining between them. The CDR3 is CSARNYREGYNTEAFF. CDR3 DNA sequence: TGCAGTGCTAGGAATTACAGGGAGGGTTACAACACTGAAGCTTTCTTT.

This clonotype appeared a few times. The chain employs TRBV12-3 or TRBV12-4 and TRBJ2-5; 11 nucleotides match TRBD1. This CDR3 is built from 17 residues. J lost 4 bases, V lost 2 bases, and 9 bases had no gene match. CDR3 loop: CASSLWQGQGAGETQYF. In nucleotides, the CDR3 is TGTGCCAGCAGTTTATGGCAAGGACAGGGGGCCGGAGAGACCCAGTACTTC.

The V gene is TRBV29-1, the J gene TRBJ2-7; D call uncertain. From germline, CDR1 is SQVTM and CDR2 ANQGSEA. CDR3 length: 12 residues. Trimming pared 6 bases from V and 2 bases from J, leaving 11 bases between. DNA of the CDR3: TGCAGCGTCTGGGCCAAGCCCTACGAGCAGTACTTC. Amino acids: CSVWAKPYEQYF.

This clonotype was observed many times. The chain links TRBV4-2 to TRBJ2-1; 8 nucleotides match TRBD2. The ends lost 2 bases at V and 4 bases at J; junction bases unmatched: 4. CDR1 and CDR2 from the germline V gene are LGHNA and YNFKEQ. The CDR3 length is 15 residues. CDR3 bases: TGTGCCAGCAGCCAATCTCCGGGAGGGTACAATGAGCAGTTCTTC. Its translation is CASSQSPGGYNEQFF.

The chain carries TRBV5-5 and TRBJ2-5, with a possible D match to TRBD1 (6 bases). The CDR3 is 14 residues long. CDR1 and CDR2 from the germline V gene are SGHKS and YYEKEE (reference sequence). The ends were cut back, 4 bases at V and 7 bases at J, with 17 bases in the middle. The CDR3 DNA reads as TGTGCCAGCAGCCCCGGACAGACTATGGGGACCCAGTACTTC. Protein product: CASSPGQTMGTQYF.

The chain recombines TRBV7-3 with TRBJ2-6, with unresolved D. This CDR3 spans 15 amino acids. Germline assignment: CDR1 SGHTA and CDR2 FQGTGA. The germline V and J ends were trimmed by 0 bases and 4 bases, with 7 bases remaining between them. CDR3 DNA sequence: TGTGCCAGCAGCTTAACGGACGCCGGGGCCAACGTCCTGACTTTC. As protein: CASSLTDAGANVLTF.

The chain has TRBV6-2 or TRBV6-3 and TRBJ2-7; a possible D gene is TRBD2 (6 bases). The V gene lost 4 bases and the J gene lost 3 bases, with 13 bases spanning the gap. The length of the CDR3 is 14 residues. CDR1 and CDR2 from the germline V gene are MNHEY and SVGEGT. The CDR3 DNA follows: TGTGCCAGCAGTTCGCCTGCGGGGCACTACGAGCAGTACTTC. Translating gives CASSSPAGHYEQYF.

This chain links TRBV14 with TRBJ2-1; tentative D call: TRBD2 (5 bases). CDR1 and CDR2 (germline): SGHDN, FVKESK. The CDR3 is 14 residues long. The ends were cut back, 3 bases at V and 9 bases at J, with 15 bases in the middle. CDR3 amino acids: CASSHLTRGGEQFF. CDR3 in DNA: TGTGCCAGCAGCCACCTTACTCGAGGAGGTGAGCAGTTCTTC.

This clonotype came up a few times. The chain uses TRBV20-1 and TRBJ2-1, with D possibly matching TRBD2 (5 bases). From germline, CDR1 is DFQATT and CDR2 SNEGSKA (reference sequence). Trimming shortened V by 4 bases and J by 1 base, and 14 bases separated the two germline ends. The CDR3 is 15 amino acids. The CDR3 spells CSATPFEGSYNEQFF. Written as DNA, the CDR3 is TGCAGTGCTACCCCCTTTGAGGGATCCTACAATGAGCAGTTCTTC.

This clonotype came up a few times. An end of the junction does not agree with germline; a read error may underlie this. The chain joins TRBV6-1 to TRBJ1-1; D ambiguous. The CDR3 loop spans 14 amino acids. Germline V gene lookup returns CDR1 MNHNS and CDR2 SASEGT. CDR3 sequence reads: CASSAIQQNTEAFF. DNA for the CDR3: TGCGCCAGCAGCGCCATACAGCAGAACACTGAAGCTTTCTTT.

Worth noting for this clonotype: Mismatch with germline at one junction end may stem from a read error. The gene calls are TRBV6-5 and TRBJ2-3; no firm D call. CDR3 length equals 17 residues. Germline CDR1 reads MNHEY; CDR2 reads SVGAGI. The CDR3 bases are TGTGCCAGCAGTTACTCGATTCAGTCTACCCGCACAGATGCGCAGTATTTT. Encoded protein: CASSYSIQSTRTDAQYF.

The chain recombines TRBV5-1 with TRBJ2-7, with D tentatively TRBD1 or TRBD2 (5 bases each). The germline V gene has CDR1 SGHRS and CDR2 YFSETQ. CDR3 length: 13 amino acids. V was shortened by 4 bases and J by 7 bases, with 15 bases between the two germline ends. The CDR3, as DNA: TGCGCCAGCAGCCAGGGACCGAGTTTGGAGCAGTACTTC. This gives the protein CASSQGPSLEQYF.

The chain employs TRBV4-3 and TRBJ1-1; tentative D call: TRBD1 (6 bases). The CDR3 runs 14 residues. CDR1 is LGHNA, CDR2 YSLEER, per germline. Trimming left V 7 bases short and J 4 bases short, with 16 bases between. As DNA, the CDR3 is TGCGCCAGCACCGAAGTGAACAGGGCCACTGAAGCTTTCTTT. Protein: CASTEVNRATEAFF.

This clonotype has more than one count but fewer than ten. This chain connects TRBV7-2 to TRBJ1-2, with D unclear. V lost 0 bases, J lost 2 bases, and 10 bases lay in between. This CDR3 spans 15 amino acids. Per germline, CDR1 SGHTA and CDR2 FQGNSA. CDR3 DNA sequence: TGTGCCAGCAGCTTAGCGGTGGAGAGCAACTATGGCTACACCTTC. Its translation: CASSLAVESNYGYTF. The full variable domain, rest sourced from reference TRBV7-2 and TRBJ1-2, is GAGVSQSPSNKVTEKGKDVELRCDPISGHTALYWYRQSLGQGLEFLIYFQGNSAPDKSGLPSDRFSAERTGGSVSTLTIQRTQQEDSAVYLCASSLAVESNYGYTFGSGTRLTVV.